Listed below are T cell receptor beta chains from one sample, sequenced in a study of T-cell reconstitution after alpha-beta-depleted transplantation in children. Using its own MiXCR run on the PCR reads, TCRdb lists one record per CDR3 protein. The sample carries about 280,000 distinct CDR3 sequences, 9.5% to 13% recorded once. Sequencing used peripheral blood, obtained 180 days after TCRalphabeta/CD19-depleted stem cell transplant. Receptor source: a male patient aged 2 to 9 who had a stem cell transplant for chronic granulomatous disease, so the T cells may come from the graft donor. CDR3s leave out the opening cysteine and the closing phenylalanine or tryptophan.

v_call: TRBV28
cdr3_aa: ASSLFGTSGKTPSTDTQY

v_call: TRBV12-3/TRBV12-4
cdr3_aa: ASSFSDANTGELF

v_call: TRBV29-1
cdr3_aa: SSLVWLAGVYEQF

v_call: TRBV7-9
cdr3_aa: ASSPSGFWANVLT

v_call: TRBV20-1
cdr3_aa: SARGLAGPYNEQF

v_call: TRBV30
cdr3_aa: AWIPSGANVLT

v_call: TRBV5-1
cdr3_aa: ASSLATGVSYNEQF

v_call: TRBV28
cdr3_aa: ASRMDVGYEQY

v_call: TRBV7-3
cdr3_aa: ASSFVAGVNNEQF

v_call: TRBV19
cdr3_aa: ASRGTPRDNEQF

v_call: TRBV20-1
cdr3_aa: SASWALAIEQF

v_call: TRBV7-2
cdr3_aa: ASSSRGGGNTGELF

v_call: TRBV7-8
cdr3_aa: ASSEQPGLALNEQF

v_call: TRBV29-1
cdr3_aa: SEGQGAWETQY

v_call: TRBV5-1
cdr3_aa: ASSSGTSGLLYEQY

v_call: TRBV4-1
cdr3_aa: ASSPLRRITGDGLAF

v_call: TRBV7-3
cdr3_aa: ASSRQRGGFNEQF

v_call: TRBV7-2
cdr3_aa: ASTPRQLQETQY

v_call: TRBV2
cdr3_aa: ASSPGLAGGPSSNTGELF

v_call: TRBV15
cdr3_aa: ATMRDGHEQQF

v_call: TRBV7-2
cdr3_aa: ASSLVPPGQGDEKLF

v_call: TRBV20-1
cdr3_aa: SVRPGTARSYEQY

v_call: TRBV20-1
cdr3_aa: SARTGTGASYEQY

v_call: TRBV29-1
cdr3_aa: SVRLANTGELF

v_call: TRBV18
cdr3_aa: ASSPVQGRNQPQH

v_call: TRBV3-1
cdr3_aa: ASSQVSASGGANTGELF

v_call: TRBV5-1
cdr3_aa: ASSFLGTGQNFEAF

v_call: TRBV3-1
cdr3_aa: ASSQERAKEPRRAYEQY

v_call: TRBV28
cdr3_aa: ASSLLAGLYNEQF

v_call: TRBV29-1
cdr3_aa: SVYPGTANTGELF

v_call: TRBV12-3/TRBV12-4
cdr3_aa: ASSPSSGRASYEQY